A selection of T cell receptor beta chains follows, all from one sample in a study of neurological immune-mediated disorders. In TCRdb, the 5' RACE reads were re-called with MiXCR into one record per CDR3 protein. Among 80,000 to 95,000 distinct CDR3 sequences, roughly 3.5% were seen once, and the ten largest hold approximately 3%. The sequenced sample consisted of PBMCs. Receptors originate from a woman in her fifties or sixties with multiple sclerosis. CDR3s include the opening cysteine and the closing phenylalanine or tryptophan. A D gene is named only where the DNA matches it firmly. The size entry gives once, few, many, or a class for an expanded clone.

many	TRBV7-9	TRBD2	TRBJ2-3	TGTGCCAGCAGCGAAATAGGGACTAGCGGGGATACGCAGTATTTT	CASSEIGTSGDTQYF
many	TRBV5-1	.	TRBJ2-1	TGCGCCAGCAGCACTAGGGGAGTAGAGCAGTTCTTC	CASSTRGVEQFF
many	TRBV6-2/TRBV6-3	.	TRBJ2-1	TGTGCCAGCCTTGACCTCCAGGGGAGGGGCAATGAGCAGTTCTTC	CASLDLQGRGNEQFF
many	TRBV20-1	TRBD2	TRBJ2-3	TGCAGTGCTAGCGGGGGGGCAGATACGCAGTATTTT	CSASGGADTQYF
many	TRBV7-2	TRBD2	TRBJ2-1	TGTGCCAGCAGCCACACTAGGACTAGCGGGGGGATAGGGGAGCAGTTCTTC	CASSHTRTSGGIGEQFF
many	TRBV20-1	.	TRBJ2-5	TGCAGTGTGCCGGTGGCGAAGTCCCAGTACTTC	CSVPVAKSQYF
many	TRBV3-1	.	TRBJ2-1	TGTGCCAGCAAATTGGCGGGGACCTTCTACAATGAGCAGTTCTTC	CASKLAGTFYNEQFF
many	TRBV7-6	.	TRBJ2-5	TGTGCCAGCAGCTTAACACGGGACCGGGAGTACTTC	CASSLTRDREYF
many	TRBV5-1	.	TRBJ1-2	TGCGCCAGCGCAAGCGCACCGGACGGAAGGAATGGCTACACCTTC	CASASAPDGRNGYTF
many	TRBV7-9	.	TRBJ2-7	TGTGCCAGCAGCCCAGAGACGGCTAAGAACGAGCAGTACTTC	CASSPETAKNEQYF
many	TRBV5-1	TRBD1	TRBJ2-3	TGCGCCAGCAGCTTGGAGGGACAGGGTGGGGATACGCAGTATTTT	CASSLEGQGGDTQYF
many	TRBV27	.	TRBJ1-1	TGTGCCAGCAGTTTATTCCCTGGGACACTTAACACTGAAGCTTTCTTT	CASSLFPGTLNTEAFF
many	TRBV5-4	.	TRBJ2-3	TGTGCCAGCAGCTTGTCTTCGGGGGCCGGAGATACGCAGTATTTT	CASSLSSGAGDTQYF